This TCR beta chain was identified in a study of cytomegalovirus exposure and HLA in healthy donors. Study results and caveats: There were several of the most significant clusters that appeared linked to common viral pathogens in a later analysis.

A remark on this clone: Its antigen is not known.

The CDR3 length is 15 residues. Germline V gives CDR1 MNHEY, CDR2 SMNVEV (reference sequence). V lost 6 bases to trimming and J lost 1 base, with 13 bases between them. Use of 60 Vbeta and 13 Jbeta primers characterized the PCR. Sequencing used immunoSEQ multiplex PCR; TCRdb keeps in-frame clones, though not all of them. The sample contains fewer than 110,000 clones, approximately 79% of which appear only once. The chain joins TRBV27 to TRBJ2-1; D possibly corresponds to TRBD2 (5 bases). Sequenced: PBMCs. The clonotype originates from a man aged 45 to 65 in good health and CMV-seropositive. CDR3 nucleotides: TGTGCCAGCAGGCCGTGGGGAGAGTCCTACAATGAGCAGTTCTTC. This translates into CASRPWGESYNEQFF.